What follows is one TCR beta chain and its context. Its antigen is currently unknown. Trimming shortened V by 5 bases and J by 1 base, and 1 base separated the two germline ends. Germline V gives CDR1 LGHNT, CDR2 FRNRAP. There are 11 residues in the CDR3. This record belongs to a study of brain T cells in children with intractable seizures. TCRdb's copy holds only in-frame clones and misses some; the assay was immunoSEQ multiplex PCR. The profile shows about 40,000 clones, over 75% of them singletons. The sequenced cases were selected for having the highest brain T cell transcript signatures. Before surgery, patients took at least one anti-epileptic drug. Study outcomes and limitations: HCMV serostatus was not known, and viral specificity came from CDR3 similarity only.

The gene calls are TRBV12-5 and TRBJ2-3; no reliable D call. The starting material was peripheral blood, obtained at surgery. The clonotype originates from a girl aged 2-9 years with tuberous sclerosis and intractable seizures. CDR3 sequence reads: CASGGTDTQYF. CDR3 nucleotide sequence: TGTGCTAGTGGTGGCACAGATACGCAGTATTTT.